The T cell receptor beta chain described here comes from a study of T-cell memory formation after mild COVID-19. Study findings and constraints: Contracting clones, day 15 to 85, had balanced CD4/CD8, and later expanders favored CD4+.

Trimming left V 8 bases short and J 8 bases short, with 18 bases between. The CDR3 extends over 13 amino acids. Per germline, CDR1 LGHDT and CDR2 YNNKEL (reference sequence). Comment on this clonotype: Its antigen is as yet unknown.

TCRdb re-analysed the 5' RACE reads in MiXCR, keeping a single row per CDR3 protein. The sample includes 150,000 to 200,000 distinct CDR3 sequences, roughly 10% of them seen just once. This chain uses TRBV3-1 with TRBJ1-1; D is perhaps TRBD1 (6 bases). The sequencing sample was made of PBMCs or a T cell subset sorted from them (not recorded which). The source of this sequence is a man aged 18 to 30 who had mild COVID-19 (a few samples of this study predate the infection). Cell type and time point are not known. The CDR3 DNA reads as TGTGCCAGCTGGGGGCCAACCAGGGGAGAAGCTTTCTTT. This codes for CASWGPTRGEAFF.